This T cell receptor beta chain was captured in a study of T cells in tumors after PD-1 blockade. Across the study: Some patients also took daily vismodegib 150 mg during anti-PD-1 treatment. Blood samples averaged roughly 110,000 templates (range 24,679-257,772) and 36,536 unique clonotypes.

Profiling relied on immunoSEQ multiplex PCR, and the TCRdb table lists in-frame clones only, not all of them. The data contain more than 40,000 clones, approximately 81% of them singletons. Input was roughly 550 ng to 6,004 ng of genomic DNA from tumor or blood. Study-wide results and caveats: Peripheral recruitment is suggested, as some novel exhausted tumor clones were in pre-treatment blood.

Germline V gene data show CDR1 as SGHNT and CDR2 as YYREEE (reference sequence). V was shortened by 0 bases and J by 8 bases, with 6 bases between the two germline ends. The CDR3 length is 12 residues. With respect to this clone: The antigen is unknown.

The source of this sequence is a human donor with basal cell carcinoma. The sequenced sample was PBMCs, obtained before anti-PD-1 treatment. The rearrangement links TRBV5-4 to TRBJ1-3; D ambiguous. CDR3 DNA sequence: TGTGCCAGCAGCTTGGAGGGAGACACCATATATTTT. It is translated as CASSLEGDTIYF. Looking up the rest from reference TRBV5-4 and TRBJ1-3 gives the full variable domain: ETGVTQSPTHLIKTRGQQVTLRCSSQSGHNTVSWYQQALGQGPQFIFQYYREEENGRGNFPPRFSGLQFPNYSSELNVNALELDDSALYLCASSLEGDTIYFGEGSWLTVV.